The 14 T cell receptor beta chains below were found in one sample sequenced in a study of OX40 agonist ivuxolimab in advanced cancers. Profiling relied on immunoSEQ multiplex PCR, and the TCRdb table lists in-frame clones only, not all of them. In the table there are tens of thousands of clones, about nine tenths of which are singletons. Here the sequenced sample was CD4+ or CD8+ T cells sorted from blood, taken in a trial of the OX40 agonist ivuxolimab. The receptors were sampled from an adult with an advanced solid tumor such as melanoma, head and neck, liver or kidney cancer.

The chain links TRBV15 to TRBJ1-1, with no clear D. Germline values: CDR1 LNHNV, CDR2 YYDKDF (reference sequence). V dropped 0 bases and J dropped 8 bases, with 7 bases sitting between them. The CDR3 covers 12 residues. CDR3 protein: CATSRDRREAFF. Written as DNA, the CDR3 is TGTGCCACCAGCAGAGATAGGAGAGAAGCTTTCTTT.

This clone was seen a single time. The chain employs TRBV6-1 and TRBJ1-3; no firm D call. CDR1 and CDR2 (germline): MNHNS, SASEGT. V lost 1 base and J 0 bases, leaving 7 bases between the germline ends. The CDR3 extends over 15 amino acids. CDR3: CASSEGFFSGNTIYF. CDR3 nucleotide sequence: TGTGCCAGCAGTGAAGGGTTCTTCTCTGGAAACACCATATATTTT.

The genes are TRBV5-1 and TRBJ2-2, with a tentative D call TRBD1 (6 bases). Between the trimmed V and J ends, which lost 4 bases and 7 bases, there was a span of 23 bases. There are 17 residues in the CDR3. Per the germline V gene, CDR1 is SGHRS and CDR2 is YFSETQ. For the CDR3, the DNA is TGCGCCAGCAGCCGGGCAGTGAACCAGGGGAAGGTCGGGGAGCTGTTTTTT. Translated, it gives CASSRAVNQGKVGELFF. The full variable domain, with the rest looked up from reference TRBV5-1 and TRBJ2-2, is KAGVTQTPRYLIKTRGQQVTLSCSPISGHRSVSWYQQTPGQGLQFLFEYFSETQRNKGNFPGRFSGRQFSNSRSEMNVSTLELGDSALYLCASSRAVNQGKVGELFFGEGSRLTVL.

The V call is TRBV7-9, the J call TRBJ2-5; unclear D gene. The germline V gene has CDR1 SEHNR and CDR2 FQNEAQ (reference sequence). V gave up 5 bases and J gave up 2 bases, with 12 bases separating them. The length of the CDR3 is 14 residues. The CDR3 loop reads CASSAAETQETQYF. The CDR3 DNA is TGTGCCAGCAGCGCGGCAGAGACACAAGAGACCCAGTACTTC.

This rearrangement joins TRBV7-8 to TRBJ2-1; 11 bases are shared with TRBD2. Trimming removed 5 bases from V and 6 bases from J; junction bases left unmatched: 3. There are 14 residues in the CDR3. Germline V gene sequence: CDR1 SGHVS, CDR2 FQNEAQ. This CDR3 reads CASSPGLAVNEQFF. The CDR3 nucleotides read TGTGCCAGCAGCCCGGGACTAGCGGTCAATGAGCAGTTCTTC. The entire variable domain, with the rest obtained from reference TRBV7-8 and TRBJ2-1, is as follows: GAGVSQSPRYKVAKRGQDVALRCDPISGHVSLFWYQQALGQGPEFLTYFQNEAQLDKSGLPSDRFFAERPEGSVSTLKIQRTQQEDSAVYLCASSPGLAVNEQFFGPGTRLTVL.

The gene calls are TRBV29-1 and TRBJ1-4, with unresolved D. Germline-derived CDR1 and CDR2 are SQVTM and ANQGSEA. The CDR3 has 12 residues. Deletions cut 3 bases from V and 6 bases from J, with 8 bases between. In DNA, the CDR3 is TGCAGCGTTGATCCGGGCGATGAAAAACTGTTTTTT. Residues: CSVDPGDEKLFF.

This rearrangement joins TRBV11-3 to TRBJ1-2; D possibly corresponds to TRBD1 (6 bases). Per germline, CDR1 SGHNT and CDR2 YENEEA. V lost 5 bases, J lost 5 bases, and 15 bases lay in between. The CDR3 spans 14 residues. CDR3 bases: TGTGCCAGCAGCCTTTCAGGGGTTAGTTATGGCTACACCTTC. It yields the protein CASSLSGVSYGYTF. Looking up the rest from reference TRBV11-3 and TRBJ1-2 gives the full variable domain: EAGVVQSPRYKIIEKKQPVAFWCNPISGHNTLYWYLQNLGQGPELLIRYENEEAVDDSQLPKDRFSAERLKGVDSTLKIQPAELGDSAVYLCASSLSGVSYGYTFGSGTRLTVV.

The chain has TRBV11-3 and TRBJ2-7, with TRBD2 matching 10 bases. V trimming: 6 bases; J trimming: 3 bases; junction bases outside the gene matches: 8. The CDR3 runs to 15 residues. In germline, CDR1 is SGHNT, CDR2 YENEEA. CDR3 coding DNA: TGTGCCAGCAGTTACCTGGCTAGCGGGAGCTACGAGCAGTACTTC. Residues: CASSYLASGSYEQYF.

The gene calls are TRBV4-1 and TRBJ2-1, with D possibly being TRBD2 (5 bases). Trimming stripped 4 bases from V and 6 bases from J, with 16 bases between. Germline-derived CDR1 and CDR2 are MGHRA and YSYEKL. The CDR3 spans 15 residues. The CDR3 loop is CASSRGLGGSNEQFF. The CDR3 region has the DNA TGCGCCAGCAGCCGTGGATTGGGTGGGAGCAATGAGCAGTTCTTC.

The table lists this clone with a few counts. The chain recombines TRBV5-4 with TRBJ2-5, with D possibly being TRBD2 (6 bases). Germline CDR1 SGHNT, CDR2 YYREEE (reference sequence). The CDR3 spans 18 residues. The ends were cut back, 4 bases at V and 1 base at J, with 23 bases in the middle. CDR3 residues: CASSTIRDSLGFQETQYF. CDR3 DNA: TGTGCCAGCAGCACTATCCGGGACTCGTTGGGGTTCCAAGAGACCCAGTACTTC.

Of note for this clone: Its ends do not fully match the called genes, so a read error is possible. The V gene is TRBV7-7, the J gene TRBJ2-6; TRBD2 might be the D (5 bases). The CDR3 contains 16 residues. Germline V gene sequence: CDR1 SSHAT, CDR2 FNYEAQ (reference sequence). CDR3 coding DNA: TGTGCTAGCAGCAACGGACGGGGCTCTGGGGCCAACGTCCTGACTTTC. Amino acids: CASSNGRGSGANVLTF. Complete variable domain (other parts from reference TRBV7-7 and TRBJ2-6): GAGVSQSPRYKVTKRGQDVTLRCDPISSHATLYWYQQALGQGPEFLTYFNYEAQPDKSGLPSDRFSAERPEGSISTLTIQRTEQRDSAMYRCASSNGRGSGANVLTFGAGSRLTVL.

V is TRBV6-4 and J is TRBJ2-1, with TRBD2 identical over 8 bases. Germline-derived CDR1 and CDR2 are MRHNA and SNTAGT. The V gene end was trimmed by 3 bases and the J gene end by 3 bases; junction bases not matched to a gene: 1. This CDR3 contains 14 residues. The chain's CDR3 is CASSEAGDYNEQFF. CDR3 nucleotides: TGTGCCAGCAGTGAAGCGGGAGACTACAATGAGCAGTTCTTC.

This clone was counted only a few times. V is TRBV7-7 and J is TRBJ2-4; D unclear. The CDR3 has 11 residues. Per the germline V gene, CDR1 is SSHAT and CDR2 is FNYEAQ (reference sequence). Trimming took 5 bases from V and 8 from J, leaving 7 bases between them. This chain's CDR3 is CASSNGDIQYF. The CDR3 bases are TGTGCCAGCAGCAATGGCGACATTCAGTACTTC.

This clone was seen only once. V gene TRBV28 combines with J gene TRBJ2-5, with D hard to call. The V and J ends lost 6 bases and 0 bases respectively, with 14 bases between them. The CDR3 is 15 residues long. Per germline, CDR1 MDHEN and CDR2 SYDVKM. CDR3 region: CASSRSRNYQETQYF. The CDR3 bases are TGTGCCAGCAGCCGATCCCGTAACTACCAAGAGACCCAGTACTTC.